Included here is one T cell receptor beta chain sequence, with context. Its specificity is not known. J gave up 3 bases and V 6 bases, and 7 bases lay outside the gene matches. Germline loops: CDR1 SNHLY, CDR2 FYNNEI. The CDR3 extends over 15 amino acids. No patient escaped relapse after autologous stem cell transplantation, and brentuximab vedotin exposure varied. The data are from a study of PD-1 blockade in classical Hodgkin lymphoma. For the study at large: A 3 mg/kg intravenous dose of nivolumab was received by patients every 2 weeks. Study-wide results and caveats: With CD4+ cells, TCR diversity rose significantly by C4D1, but not with CD8+ cells. Nivolumab starters within 1 year of ASCT were excluded.

TCRdb's table, derived via immunoSEQ multiplex PCR, lists solely in-frame clones and lacks some. This sample carries 55,000 to 75,000 clones, about 64% of them seen once, and the ten largest clones take roughly 9.1%. This receptor was identified in a human donor with classical Hodgkin lymphoma. This material consisted of peripheral blood mononuclear cells (PBMCs), taken before the second cycle of nivolumab. This chain links TRBV2 with TRBJ2-3; 9 bases line up with TRBD1. CDR3 coding DNA: TGTGCCAGCAGCCTCGGGACAGGGAGGACAGATACGCAGTATTTT. Protein product: CASSLGTGRTDTQYF.